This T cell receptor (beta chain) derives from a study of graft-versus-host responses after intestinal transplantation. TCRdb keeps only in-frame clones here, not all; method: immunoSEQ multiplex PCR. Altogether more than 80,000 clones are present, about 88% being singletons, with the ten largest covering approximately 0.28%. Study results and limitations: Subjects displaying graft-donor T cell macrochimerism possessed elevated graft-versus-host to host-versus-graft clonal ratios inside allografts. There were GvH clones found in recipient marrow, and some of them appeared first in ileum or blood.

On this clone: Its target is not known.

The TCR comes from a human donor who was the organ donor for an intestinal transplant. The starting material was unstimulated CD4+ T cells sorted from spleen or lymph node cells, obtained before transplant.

The CDR3 sequence: CASSAGGLAAYNEQFF. In DNA form, the CDR3 reads TGTGCCAGCAGCGCGGGGGGACTAGCGGCCTACAATGAGCAGTTCTTC. The chain links TRBV2 to TRBJ2-1; 11 bases map to TRBD2. Unmatched junction bases numbered 6, after V lost 6 bases and J lost 2 bases. This CDR3 is built from 16 residues. The germline V gene has CDR1 SNHLY and CDR2 FYNNEI.